The clone carrying this T cell receptor (beta chain) has at least ten counts. Its antigen is unidentified. This specimen belongs to a study of T cells after yellow fever vaccination. TCRdb itself ran the 5' RACE reads through MiXCR, one entry per CDR3 protein. In the table there are hundreds of thousands of distinct CDR3 sequences, more than 5.5% of which are singletons. Points from the study as a whole: Contamination by abundant bulk-population clonotypes could be present in FACS-sorted repertoires.

This sequence originates from a man in his thirties or forties who received the YFV17D yellow fever vaccine. The sample in question was PBMCs, obtained 5 days after the yellow fever booster vaccination.

CDR3 amino acids: CSAVETQGGHNEQFF. CDR3 in DNA: TGCAGTGCTGTAGAGACACAGGGGGGCCACAATGAGCAGTTCTTC. The chain combines TRBV20-1 with TRBJ2-1, with 8 bases aligning to TRBD1. V shed 5 bases, J shed 5 bases, and the junction held 11 bases outside the gene matches. There are 15 residues in the CDR3. The germline V gene has CDR1 DFQATT and CDR2 SNEGSKA (reference sequence).